This TCR beta chain is from a study of low-dose radiotherapy and immunotherapy resistance in tumors. Gene-specific TRAV and TRBV primers were used for first-strand cDNA, covering alpha and beta chains. Both a constant-region primer and a V-primer adapter served to amplify TCRs across 15 to 25 PCR cycles. After the mRNA was isolated, it was amplified using in vitro transcription. Each CDR3 protein is one row after TCRdb ran MiXCR on the reads. This table holds 85,000 to 100,000 distinct CDR3 sequences, roughly 9% found once. After removal of 3 bases from V and 7 bases from J, the junction contained 6 bases not matched to a gene. The CDR3 runs to 15 residues. Germline V gives CDR1 SGHTA, CDR2 FQGNSA. In its sample, this clonotype was seen many times. Time point described: before trial treatment.

The chain links TRBV7-2 to TRBJ2-1, with TRBD2 matching 10 bases. This clonotype originated in a male donor with prostate cancer. The material was PBMCs, obtained before treatment. The CDR3 here is CASSFPSGSGNEQFF. In DNA, the CDR3 is TGTGCCAGCAGCTTTCCTAGCGGGAGCGGGAATGAGCAGTTCTTC.